This T cell receptor (beta chain) was identified in a study of T-cell reconstitution after alpha-beta-depleted transplantation in children. This clonotype was seen ten or more times. The TCRbeta library incorporated unique molecular identifiers. MiXCR, run by TCRdb on the PCR reads, gives a single entry per CDR3 protein. The sample carries about 110,000 distinct CDR3 sequences, about 9.3% recorded once. The V end lost 5 bases, the J end lost 10 bases, and 18 bases lay between the germline ends. This CDR3 spans 15 amino acids. The germline CDR1 and CDR2 sequences are SGHTA and FQGNSA. This receptor was taken from a human donor who donated a stem cell graft to a child with acute lymphoblastic leukemia. Sample: PBMCs from the stem cell graft donor, taken from the stem cell graft. The V and J genes are TRBV7-2 and TRBJ1-6; possibly TRBD1 for D (5 bases). CDR3 loop: CASSQEAGLGSPLHF. CDR3 DNA sequence: TGTGCCAGCAGCCAGGAGGCAGGGCTAGGGTCACCCCTCCACTTT.